The sample holds many counts of the clone carrying this TCR beta chain. The antigen remains undetermined. The entry originates in a study of T cells in Graves' hyperthyroidism and ophthalmopathy. Study-level background: Before any treatment, at initial diagnosis, peripheral blood was collected. Study results and caveats: Ophthalmopathy could be told apart from stable hyperthyroidism with a 13 V-J model.

What was amplified from RNA transcripts were TCR beta CDR3 regions. HTBI primers were the set used in a first-round RT-PCR of the TCR CDR3. TCRdb passed the multiplex PCR reads through MiXCR, listing each CDR3 protein once. The table has a few hundred thousand distinct CDR3 sequences, more than 15% seen once. Together with thyroid ultrasound, orbital computed tomography, serum thyroxine and TRAb, clinical symptoms were used for diagnoses. Deletions cut 1 base from V and 1 base from J, with 12 bases between. Germline CDR1 reads MDHEN; CDR2 reads SYDVKM. This CDR3 is 16 amino acids long. This receptor was obtained from a woman under 30 with Graves' ophthalmopathy. This chain joins TRBV28 and TRBJ2-3; D is unclear. The specimen was blood. This CDR3 reads CASSLSSLEGTDTQYF. The CDR3 DNA reads TGTGCCAGCAGTTTATCCAGCCTAGAGGGCACAGATACGCAGTATTTT.